This T cell receptor beta chain originates from a study of blood T cell repertoires in COVID-19. Across the study: The samples span acute and convalescent COVID-19 from the United States, Italy and Spain. T cells, B-cell-depleted T cells, or PBMCs supplied cDNA or gDNA.

CDR3 length equals 15 residues. V gave up 3 bases and J gave up 12 bases; unmatched junction bases: 14. Germline V gene data show CDR1 as KGHSH and CDR2 as LQKENI. Original handling: Reference gene primer amplification yielded estimated nucleated cell counts. Profiling relied on immunoSEQ multiplex PCR, and the TCRdb table lists in-frame clones only, not all of them. Clone size and the V and J calls come from that table; the DNA yielded D and trimming. This table has tens of thousands of clones, 65% to 90% appearing once. The TCR sequence derives from a man aged 65 to 85 with acute or convalescent COVID-19. The sample consisted of peripheral blood. The rearrangement links TRBV18 to TRBJ2-1; TRBD2 agrees at 7 bases. As DNA, the CDR3 is TGTGCCAGCTCACCCCAAGAGGGAGGGGACGCCCGGCAGTTCTTC. Protein sequence: CASSPQEGGDARQFF.